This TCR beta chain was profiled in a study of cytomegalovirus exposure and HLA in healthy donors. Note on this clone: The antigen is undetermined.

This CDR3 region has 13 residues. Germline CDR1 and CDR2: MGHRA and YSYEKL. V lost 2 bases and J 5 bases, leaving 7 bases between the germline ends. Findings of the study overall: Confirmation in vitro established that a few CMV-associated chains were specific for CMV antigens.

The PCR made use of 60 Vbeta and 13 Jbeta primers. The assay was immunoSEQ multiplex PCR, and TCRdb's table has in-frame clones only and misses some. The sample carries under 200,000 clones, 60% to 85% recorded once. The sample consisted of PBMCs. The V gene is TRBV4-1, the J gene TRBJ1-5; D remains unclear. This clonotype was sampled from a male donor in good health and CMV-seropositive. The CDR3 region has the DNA TGCGCCAGCAGCCAACCCTTTGATCAGCCCCAGCATTTT. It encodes CASSQPFDQPQHF.